These T cell receptor beta chains were read from a single sample in a study of blood T cells in healthy people across ages. MiXCR, run by TCRdb on the 5' RACE reads, gives a single entry per CDR3 protein. This sample has over a million distinct CDR3 sequences, with 59% found just once. Sequencing was done on a sample of blood. All receptors come from a man younger than 30 in good health. Both conserved end residues are trimmed from each CDR3. The order of the fields is V gene, CDR3 protein.

V gene: TRBV20-1; CDR3 protein: SALPFEGGVFIETQY
V gene: TRBV20-1; CDR3 protein: SAREPDSYEQY
V gene: TRBV6-1; CDR3 protein: ASGDRANQPQH
V gene: TRBV20-1; CDR3 protein: SATSLRGLRTDTQY
V gene: TRBV6-1; CDR3 protein: ASSEYRTRAGDYGYT
V gene: TRBV29-1; CDR3 protein: SGWVSSYNEQF
V gene: TRBV5-1; CDR3 protein: ASSLIGGPYNEQF
V gene: TRBV6-5; CDR3 protein: ASSYSGLTERREAQETQY
V gene: TRBV4-1; CDR3 protein: ASSQEDLELTDTQY
V gene: TRBV5-1; CDR3 protein: ASSTDQASYNEQF
V gene: TRBV6-6; CDR3 protein: ASNMRQGWDSPLH
V gene: TRBV12-3/TRBV12-4; CDR3 protein: ASSSGAFSSTDTQY
V gene: TRBV29-1; CDR3 protein: SVEAGQGASYEQY
V gene: TRBV7-2; CDR3 protein: ASNPDRGGHEQY
V gene: TRBV29-1; CDR3 protein: SARQGDYNEQF
V gene: TRBV7-9; CDR3 protein: ASKGNLGETQY
V gene: TRBV12-3/TRBV12-4; CDR3 protein: ASREKRLMNTEAF
V gene: TRBV29-1; CDR3 protein: SVLPAPSEQY
V gene: TRBV10-3; CDR3 protein: AISDPARAAKNIQY
V gene: TRBV3-1; CDR3 protein: ASSQGPSIGYEQY
V gene: TRBV28; CDR3 protein: ASSENSGGPGEQF
V gene: TRBV4-1; CDR3 protein: ASSQVRDKNEQY
V gene: TRBV5-1; CDR3 protein: ASSLSGTRNTQY
V gene: TRBV14; CDR3 protein: ASSQTGGLLYEQY
V gene: TRBV27; CDR3 protein: ASSVSGGIYGQY
V gene: TRBV7-7; CDR3 protein: ASSLGEQNSPLH
V gene: TRBV19; CDR3 protein: ASSIRGYEQY
V gene: TRBV12-3/TRBV12-4; CDR3 protein: ASSLRGRSY
V gene: TRBV4-1; CDR3 protein: ASSQEPGQTNTEAF
V gene: TRBV10-3; CDR3 protein: AIAIDNSYEQF
V gene: TRBV25-1; CDR3 protein: ASSEFGGHYGYT
V gene: TRBV20-1; CDR3 protein: SARQDRGTDTQY
V gene: TRBV4-3; CDR3 protein: ASSQDVADYYEQY
V gene: TRBV7-2; CDR3 protein: ASSLAPLPDSRKAF
V gene: TRBV6-1; CDR3 protein: ASTPRLSDTQY
V gene: TRBV21-1; CDR3 protein: ASSKAGRPTEAF
V gene: TRBV20-1; CDR3 protein: SARGSGFYNEQF
V gene: TRBV6-5; CDR3 protein: ASSYGQPYSGANVLT
V gene: TRBV21-1; CDR3 protein: ASSKFRSDKETQY
V gene: TRBV2; CDR3 protein: ASKDRGYEQY
V gene: TRBV29-1; CDR3 protein: SVAPTGKGEKLF
V gene: TRBV4-2; CDR3 protein: ASSTLELHDGGGTQY
V gene: TRBV2; CDR3 protein: ARQGGRGRTEAF
V gene: TRBV21-1; CDR3 protein: ASSKVGGFLEEKLF
V gene: TRBV20-1; CDR3 protein: SARSGVYGYT
V gene: TRBV5-1; CDR3 protein: ASSPVAQSSYNEQF
V gene: TRBV20-1; CDR3 protein: SAKGRGENYEQY
V gene: TRBV12-3/TRBV12-4; CDR3 protein: ASRNLGQKEDEQY
V gene: TRBV7-8; CDR3 protein: ASFGGGTTYEQY
V gene: TRBV20-1; CDR3 protein: SASGGGLGTDTQY
V gene: TRBV4-1; CDR3 protein: ASSPLGSQGDTQY
V gene: TRBV12-3/TRBV12-4; CDR3 protein: ASSFTAGVQTQY
V gene: TRBV28; CDR3 protein: ASSFRGVGEQY
V gene: TRBV3-1; CDR3 protein: ASSQARDGDSSYEQF
V gene: TRBV25-1; CDR3 protein: ASTPSSGRNSYNEQY
V gene: TRBV2; CDR3 protein: ASRAGGSSYNEQF
V gene: TRBV20-1; CDR3 protein: SARESTSGTDTQY
V gene: TRBV6-5; CDR3 protein: ASKPDRGVREQY
V gene: TRBV5-1; CDR3 protein: ASSLDLGSTEAF